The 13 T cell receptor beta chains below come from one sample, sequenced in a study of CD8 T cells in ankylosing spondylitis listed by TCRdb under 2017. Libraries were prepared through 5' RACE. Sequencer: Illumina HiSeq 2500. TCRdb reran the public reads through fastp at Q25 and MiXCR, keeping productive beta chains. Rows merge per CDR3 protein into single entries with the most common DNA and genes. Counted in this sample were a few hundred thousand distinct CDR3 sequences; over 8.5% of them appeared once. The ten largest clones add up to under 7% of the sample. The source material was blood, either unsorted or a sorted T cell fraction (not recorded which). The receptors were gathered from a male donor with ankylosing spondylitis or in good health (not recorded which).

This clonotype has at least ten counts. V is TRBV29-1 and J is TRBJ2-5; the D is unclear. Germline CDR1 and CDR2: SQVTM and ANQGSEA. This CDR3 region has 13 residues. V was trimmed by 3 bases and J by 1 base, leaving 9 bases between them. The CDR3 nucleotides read TGCAGCGTTGAGAACGGACCCCAAGAGACCCAGTACTTC. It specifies CSVENGPQETQYF.

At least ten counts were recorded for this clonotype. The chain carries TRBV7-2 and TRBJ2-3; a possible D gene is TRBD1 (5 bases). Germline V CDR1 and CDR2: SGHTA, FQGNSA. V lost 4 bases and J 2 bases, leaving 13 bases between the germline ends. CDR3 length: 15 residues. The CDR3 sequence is CASSSLWGHTDTQYF. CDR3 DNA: TGTGCCAGCAGCTCCCTCTGGGGCCACACAGATACGCAGTATTTT.

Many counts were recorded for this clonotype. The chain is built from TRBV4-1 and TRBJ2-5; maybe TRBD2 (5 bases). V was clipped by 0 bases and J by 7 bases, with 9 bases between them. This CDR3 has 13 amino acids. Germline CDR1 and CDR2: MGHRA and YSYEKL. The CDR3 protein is CASSQDGGGTQYF. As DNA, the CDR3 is TGCGCCAGCAGCCAAGACGGAGGCGGGACCCAGTACTTC.

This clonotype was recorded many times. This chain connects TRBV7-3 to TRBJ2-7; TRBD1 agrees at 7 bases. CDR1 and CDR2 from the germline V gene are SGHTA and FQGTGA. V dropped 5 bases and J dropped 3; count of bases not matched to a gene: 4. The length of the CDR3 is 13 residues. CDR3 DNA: TGTGCCAGCAGCCCCGGGGACAGCTACGAGCAGTACTTC. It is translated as CASSPGDSYEQYF.

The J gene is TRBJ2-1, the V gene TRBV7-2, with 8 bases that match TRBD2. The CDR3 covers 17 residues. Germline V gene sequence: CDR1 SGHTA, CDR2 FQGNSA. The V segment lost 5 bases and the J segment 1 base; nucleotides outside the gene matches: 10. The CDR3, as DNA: TGTGCCAGCAGCCTAGGACTACTAGCGGATTCCTACAATGAGCAGTTCTTC. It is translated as CASSLGLLADSYNEQFF. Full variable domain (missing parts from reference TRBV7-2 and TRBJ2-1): GAGVSQSPSNKVTEKGKDVELRCDPISGHTALYWYRQSLGQGLEFLIYFQGNSAPDKSGLPSDRFSAERTGGSVSTLTIQRTQQEDSAVYLCASSLGLLADSYNEQFFGPGTRLTVL.

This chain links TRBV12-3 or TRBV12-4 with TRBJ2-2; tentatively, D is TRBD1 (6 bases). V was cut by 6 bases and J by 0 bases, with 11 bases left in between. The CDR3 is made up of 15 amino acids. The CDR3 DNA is TGTGCCAGCAGGGCGACAGGTTCGAACACCGGGGAGCTGTTTTTT. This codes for CASRATGSNTGELFF.

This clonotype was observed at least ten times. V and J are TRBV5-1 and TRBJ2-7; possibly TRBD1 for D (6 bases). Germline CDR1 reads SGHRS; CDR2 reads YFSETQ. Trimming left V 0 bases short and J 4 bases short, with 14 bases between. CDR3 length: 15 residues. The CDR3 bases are TGCGCCAGCAGCTTGGGTTCAGGGGAAGGATACGAGCAGTACTTC. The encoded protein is CASSLGSGEGYEQYF. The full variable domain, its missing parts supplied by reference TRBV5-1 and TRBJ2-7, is KAGVTQTPRYLIKTRGQQVTLSCSPISGHRSVSWYQQTPGQGLQFLFEYFSETQRNKGNFPGRFSGRQFSNSRSEMNVSTLELGDSALYLCASSLGSGEGYEQYFGPGTRLTVT.

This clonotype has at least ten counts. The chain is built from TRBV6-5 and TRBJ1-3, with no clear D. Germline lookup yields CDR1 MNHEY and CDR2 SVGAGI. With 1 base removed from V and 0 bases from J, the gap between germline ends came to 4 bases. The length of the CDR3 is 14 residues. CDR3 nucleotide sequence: TGTGCCAGCAGTTACTTGGGCTCTGGAAACACCATATATTTT. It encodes CASSYLGSGNTIYF.

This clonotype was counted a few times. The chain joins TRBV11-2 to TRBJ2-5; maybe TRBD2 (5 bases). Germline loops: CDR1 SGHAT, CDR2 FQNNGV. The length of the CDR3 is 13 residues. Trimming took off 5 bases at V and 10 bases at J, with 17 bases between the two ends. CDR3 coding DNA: TGTGCCAGCAGCACGATCCTCGGGGTCGGCCAGTACTTC. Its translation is CASSTILGVGQYF.

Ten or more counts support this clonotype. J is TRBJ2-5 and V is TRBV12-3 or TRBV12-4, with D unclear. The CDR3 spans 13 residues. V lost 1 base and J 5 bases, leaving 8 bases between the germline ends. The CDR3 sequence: CASSLGVTETQYF. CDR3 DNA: TGTGCCAGCAGTTTAGGGGTGACTGAGACCCAGTACTTC.

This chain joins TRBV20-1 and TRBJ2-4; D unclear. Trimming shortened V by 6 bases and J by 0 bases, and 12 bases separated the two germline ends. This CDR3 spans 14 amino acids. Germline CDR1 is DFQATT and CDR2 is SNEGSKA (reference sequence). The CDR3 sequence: CSARTVVAKNIQYF. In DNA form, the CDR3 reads TGCAGTGCGAGGACGGTTGTAGCCAAAAACATTCAGTACTTC.

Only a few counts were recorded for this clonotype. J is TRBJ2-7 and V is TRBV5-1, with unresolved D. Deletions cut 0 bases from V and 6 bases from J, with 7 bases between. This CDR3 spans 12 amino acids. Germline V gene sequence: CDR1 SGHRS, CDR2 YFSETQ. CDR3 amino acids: CASSLGNIEQYF. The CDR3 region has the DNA TGCGCCAGCAGCTTGGGCAACATCGAGCAGTACTTC.

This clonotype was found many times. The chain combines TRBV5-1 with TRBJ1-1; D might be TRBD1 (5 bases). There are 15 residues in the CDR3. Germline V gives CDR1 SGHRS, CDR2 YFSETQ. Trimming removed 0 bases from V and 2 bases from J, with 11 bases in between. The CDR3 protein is CASSLGTGINTEAFF. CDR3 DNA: TGCGCCAGCAGCTTGGGAACAGGCATAAACACTGAAGCTTTCTTT.